The rows below give T cell receptor beta chains drawn from one sample of a study of blood T cell repertoires in COVID-19. Profiled with immunoSEQ multiplex PCR; TCRdb holds only in-frame clones, not every one. The sample has 200,000 or so clones, 70% to 90% seen once. Sequencing was performed on peripheral blood. All receptors come from a man between 60 and 75 years old with acute or convalescent COVID-19. Both conserved end residues are part of each CDR3. The D gene is left open where the match is weak. Where a row states a size, it is once, few, many or the class of an expanded clone; other rows omit it.

>TRBJ2-2|TRBV7-3|.|.
TGTGCCAGCAGGGGGCGCGAGGAGCTGTTTTTT
CASRGREELFF
>TRBJ1-5|TRBV28|.|many
TGTGCCAGCAGTTTCCTCTGGGGCTGGAGCAATCAGCCCCAGCATTTT
CASSFLWGWSNQPQHF
>TRBJ2-3|TRBV7-9|.|.
TGTGCCAGCAGCTTAGGCGTGCACACAGATACGCAGTATTTT
CASSLGVHTDTQYF
>TRBJ1-5|TRBV7-2|TRBD1|.
TGTGCCAGCAGCTTAGGGTCCGGACAGGGGAGGCCCCAGCATTTT
CASSLGSGQGRPQHF
>TRBJ2-7|TRBV10-3|.|once
TGTGCCATCAGTGAGTCCGCGGGGTTCCTCTCCTACGAGCAGTACTTC
CAISESAGFLSYEQYF
>TRBJ2-7|TRBV10-3|TRBD1|.
TGTGCCATCAGCAAGGACAGGGAGCCCTACGAGCAGTACTTC
CAISKDREPYEQYF
>TRBJ2-1|TRBV7-9|TRBD1|.
TGTGCCAGCAGCTTAGGAGGGACAGCCTCCTACAATGAGCAGTTCTTC
CASSLGGTASYNEQFF
>TRBJ2-1|TRBV5-5|.|.
TGTGCCAGCAGCTTTCGAGGCAGGGTCGACAATGAGCAGTTCTTC
CASSFRGRVDNEQFF
>TRBJ2-7|TRBV10-1|TRBD2|.
TGCGCCAGCCAGGACAGGGGCGTTTTACTAGCGGGAGGTGCCTACGAGCAGTACTTC
CASQDRGVLLAGGAYEQYF
>TRBJ2-7|TRBV28|TRBD1|.
TGTGCCAGCAGTATAGGAGGTGACAGGGGCAACCACGAGCAGTACTTC
CASSIGGDRGNHEQYF
>TRBJ1-1|TRBV27|.|.
TGTGCCAGCTTCTCTCTGGGCCCTGACACTGAAGCTTTCTTT
CASFSLGPDTEAFF
>TRBJ2-7|TRBV27|TRBD2|.
TGTGCCAGCAGCCAGACCGGGACTATCTCCTACGAGCAGTACTTC
CASSQTGTISYEQYF